This TCR beta chain was sequenced for a study of OX40 agonist ivuxolimab in advanced cancers. Sequenced by immunoSEQ multiplex PCR; TCRdb stores in-frame clones only, minus some. The sample records roughly 40,000 clones, roughly four fifths being singletons. Findings and caveats of the study: CD8+ T cells showed, on average, more clonal expansion than CD4+ cells. Within 6 weeks, CD4+ and CD8+ blood T cells expanded clonally at 0.1 to 3.0 mg/kg.

For this clone: Its antigen is still unknown.

The sequences come from CD4+ or CD8+ T cells sorted from blood, collected in a trial of the OX40 agonist ivuxolimab. The receptor was isolated from an adult with an advanced solid tumor such as melanoma, head and neck, liver or kidney cancer.

CDR3 bases: TGTGCCAGCCGCCGGGACACCTATAATTCACCCCTCCACTTT. This sequence encodes CASRRDTYNSPLHF. The rearrangement links TRBV2 to TRBJ1-6; D possibly corresponds to TRBD1 (6 bases). Trimming pared 8 bases from V and 2 bases from J, leaving 10 bases between. Germline V gene sequence: CDR1 SNHLY, CDR2 FYNNEI. The CDR3 extends over 14 amino acids.